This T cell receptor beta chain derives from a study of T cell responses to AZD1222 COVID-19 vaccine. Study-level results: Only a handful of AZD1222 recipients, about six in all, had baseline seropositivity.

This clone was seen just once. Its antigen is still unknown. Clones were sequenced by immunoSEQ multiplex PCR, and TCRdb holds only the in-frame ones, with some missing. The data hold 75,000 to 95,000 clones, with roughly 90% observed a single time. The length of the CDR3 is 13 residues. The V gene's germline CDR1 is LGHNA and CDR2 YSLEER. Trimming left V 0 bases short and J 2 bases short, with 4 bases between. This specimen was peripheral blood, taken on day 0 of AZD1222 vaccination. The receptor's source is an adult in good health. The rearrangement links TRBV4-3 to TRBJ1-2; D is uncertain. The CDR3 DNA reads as TGCGCCAGCAGCCAAGAAAGCAACTATGGCTACACCTTC. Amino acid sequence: CASSQESNYGYTF.